This record covers a single T cell receptor beta chain. Its antigen is currently unknown. The record originates from a study of cytomegalovirus exposure and HLA in healthy donors. Overall study context: In a later analysis, the roughly 120 validation repertoires were reported to have used the same platform as the 600 to 800 first-cohort repertoires. Points from the study as a whole: Investigators reported fewer than 200 TCR beta chains as tied to cytomegalovirus.

Clones were read by immunoSEQ multiplex PCR, and TCRdb kept only the in-frame ones, dropping some. The table records about 350,000 clones, about 90% of them present only once. The germline V and J ends were trimmed by 3 bases and 6 bases, with 11 bases remaining between them. Germline V gene data show CDR1 as SQVTM and CDR2 as ANQGSEA. CDR3 size: 12 residues. Donors came from a validation cohort of some 110 subjects, distinct from the first 666-subject cohort. Sample: PBMCs. This clonotype was sampled from a woman younger than 45 in good health and CMV-seropositive. This chain links TRBV29-1 with TRBJ1-2; D is uncertain. The CDR3 region has the DNA TGCAGCGTTGACGACCCCTGGAATGGCTACACCTTC. Translating gives CSVDDPWNGYTF.